Presented here are 8 T cell receptor beta chains from one specimen sequenced in a study of blood T cell repertoires in COVID-19. The data were produced by immunoSEQ multiplex PCR, yet TCRdb's version contains in-frame clones alone and is incomplete. The data contain around 300,000 clones, 90% of them singletons. The specimen sequenced was PBMCs or T cells enriched from blood (not recorded which). The source of these receptors is a woman aged 18 to 35 with acute COVID-19.

This clone was seen more than once but under ten times. The gene calls are TRBV18 and TRBJ1-4; D unresolved. The germline CDR1 and CDR2 sequences are KGHSH and LQKENI. The CDR3 is 14 residues long. V was pared by 5 bases and J by 8 bases, with 15 bases between. The CDR3 nucleotides read TGTGCCAGCTCAAAGGGCCTTCGGGAGGAAAAACTGTTTTTT. Its protein product is CASSKGLREEKLFF.

This chain links TRBV9 with TRBJ2-7; TRBD2 matches at 10 bases. With V trimmed by 0 bases and J by 2 bases, 5 bases remained unmatched. CDR3 length equals 16 residues. Germline assignment: CDR1 SGDLS and CDR2 YYNGEE. The CDR3 reads CASSVDLAGEPYEQYF. The CDR3 DNA sequence: TGTGCCAGCAGCGTAGATCTAGCGGGAGAACCCTACGAGCAGTACTTC. Filled out from reference TRBV9 and TRBJ2-7, the complete variable domain reads DSGVTQTPKHLITATGQRVTLRCSPRSGDLSVYWYQQSLDQGLQFLIQYYNGEERAKGNILERFSAQQFPDLHSELNLSSLELGDSALYFCASSVDLAGEPYEQYFGPGTRLTVT.

The count of this clone is one. V is TRBV2 and J is TRBJ2-7; tentative D call: TRBD1 (5 bases). V lost 5 bases and J lost 3, with 14 bases in between. CDR3 size: 14 residues. The V gene's germline CDR1 is SNHLY and CDR2 FYNNEI. The CDR3 DNA reads as TGTGCCAGCAGTAGACAGAGCCCAAGCTACGAGCAGTACTTC. Protein: CASSRQSPSYEQYF. The variable domain in full, with the rest retrieved from reference TRBV2 and TRBJ2-7, is EPEVTQTPSHQVTQMGQEVILRCVPISNHLYFYWYRQILGQKVEFLVSFYNNEISEKSEIFDDQFSVERPDGSNFTLKIRSTKLEDSAMYFCASSRQSPSYEQYFGPGTRLTVT.

The rearrangement joins TRBV19 to TRBJ2-7; possibly TRBD1 for D (5 bases). V was clipped by 3 bases and J by 2 bases, with 8 bases between them. Germline V lookup: CDR1 LNHDA, CDR2 SQIVND (reference sequence). The CDR3 is 13 residues long. CDR3 sequence (DNA): TGTGCCAGTAGTATGACAGTGACCTACGAGCAGTACTTC. Translating gives CASSMTVTYEQYF.

The V and J genes are TRBV24-1 and TRBJ2-2; a possible D gene is TRBD2 (6 bases). CDR1 KGHDR and CDR2 SFDVKD come from the germline V gene. V lost 1 base and J lost 4, with 12 bases in between. This CDR3 contains 16 residues. The CDR3 nucleotides are TGTGCCACCAGTGATTTAGGAGGGCCGGCCACCGGGGAGCTGTTTTTT. It yields the protein CATSDLGGPATGELFF.

The chain employs TRBV18 and TRBJ1-2; D not resolved. Trimming left V 3 bases short and J 1 base short, with 15 bases between. The CDR3 runs 16 residues. CDR1 and CDR2 from the germline V gene are KGHSH and LQKENI. CDR3 nucleotides: TGTGCCAGCTCACCTAACAGCAATCCACGTAACTATGGCTACACCTTC. Its translation is CASSPNSNPRNYGYTF.

The chain joins TRBV29-1 to TRBJ2-3; 8 nucleotides align to TRBD1. This CDR3 contains 11 residues. Per germline, CDR1 SQVTM and CDR2 ANQGSEA. V shed 8 bases, J shed 6 bases, and the junction held 4 bases outside the gene matches. The CDR3 nucleotides read TGCAGCATAAGACAGGGGGATACGCAGTATTTT. Amino acid sequence: CSIRQGDTQYF.

This rearrangement joins TRBV10-1 to TRBJ2-7, with D possibly matching TRBD1 (6 bases). The germline CDR1 and CDR2 sequences are WNHNN and SYGVQD (reference sequence). Trimming cost V 10 bases and J 2 bases, with 18 bases left between them. The CDR3 is 14 residues long. The DNA of the CDR3 is TGCGCCATCTTCCTACAGGGCAGAACCTACGAGCAGTACTTC. The encoded protein is CAIFLQGRTYEQYF.